The source of this T cell receptor (beta chain) is a study of blood T cell dynamics during melanoma immunotherapy. A remark on this clone: No antigen is known for it.

After removal of 1 base from V and 5 bases from J, the junction contained 10 bases not matched to a gene. CDR1 is SGDLS, CDR2 YYNGEE, per germline. The CDR3 loop spans 17 amino acids. Whole-study results and caveats: Clones driving repertoire changes may be melanoma-specific or general immune activation.

Time point of the sample: pre-treatment baseline. Samples come from before therapy and from week 3 after the first blockade cycle. A fixed DNA input of 300 to 350 ng was used per bulk PBMC sample. Some clones are missing from TCRdb's copy, which holds only in-frame ones; the method was immunoSEQ multiplex PCR. The data show roughly 9,900 clones, roughly 90% seen once. The sample in question was blood, obtained from a patient treated with checkpoint blockade. The TCR sequence derives from a human donor with melanoma. The chain joins TRBV9 to TRBJ2-7; TRBD2 aligns across 12 bases. CDR3 sequence: CASSVTAGLAGWDEQYF. The CDR3 DNA follows: TGTGCCAGCAGCGTAACGGCCGGACTAGCGGGATGGGACGAGCAGTACTTC.